The 25 T cell receptor beta chains in this list originate from one sample, sequenced in a study of Graves' ophthalmopathy and Graves' hyperthyroidism. Researchers took RNA transcripts and amplified TCR beta CDR3 regions from them. An initial RT-PCR round employing HTBI primers preceded a second-round multiplex PCR. A single record per CDR3 protein comes from TCRdb applying MiXCR to the multiplex PCR reads. The sample has about 620,000 distinct CDR3 sequences, 22% seen once. Material for sequencing was peripheral blood. These receptors were collected from a woman under 30 with stable Graves' hyperthyroidism. Some clones in this sample may be carry-over from other donors' samples.

This clonotype was seen once. The genes are TRBV7-8 and TRBJ2-7; D is tentatively TRBD1 or TRBD2 (6 bases each). The V gene lost 5 bases and the J gene lost 12 bases, with 14 bases spanning the gap. CDR1 is SGHVS, CDR2 FQNEAQ, per germline. The CDR3 has 11 residues. The CDR3 loop reads CASSPGARLYF. In DNA form, the CDR3 reads TGTGCCAGCAGCCCGGGGGCTAGATTGTACTTC. Looking up the rest from reference TRBV7-8 and TRBJ2-7 gives the full variable domain: GAGVSQSPRYKVAKRGQDVALRCDPISGHVSLFWYQQALGQGPEFLTYFQNEAQLDKSGLPSDRFFAERPEGSVSTLKIQRTQQEDSAVYLCASSPGARLYFGPGTRLTVT.

This rearrangement joins TRBV12-3 or TRBV12-4 to TRBJ1-2; 8 bases are shared with TRBD1. The length of the CDR3 is 14 residues. The junction had 10 bases not matched to a gene; V was cut back by 5 bases and J by 8 bases. DNA of the CDR3: TGTGCCAGCAGTCTATCGACAGGGGCGGAAGGCTACACCTTC. This gives the protein CASSLSTGAEGYTF.

In its sample, this clonotype was seen many times. V usage is TRBV5-1 and J usage is TRBJ1-1; the D is unclear. The CDR3 runs to 13 residues. The germline V gene encodes CDR1 SGHRS and CDR2 YFSETQ. Trimming pared 6 bases from V and 1 base from J, leaving 10 bases between. The CDR3 DNA sequence: TGCGCCAGCAAAAGGACTGAGAACACTGAAGCTTTCTTT. Translation gives CASKRTENTEAFF.

The V gene is TRBV9, the J gene TRBJ2-5; 11 nucleotides align to TRBD2. Germline V gene data show CDR1 as SGDLS and CDR2 as YYNGEE. CDR3 length: 16 residues. The V and J ends lost 0 bases and 4 bases, in that order; junction bases with no gene match: 5. CDR3 residues: CASSVEASGRTETQYF. The CDR3 region has the DNA TGTGCCAGCAGCGTAGAGGCTAGCGGGAGGACAGAGACCCAGTACTTC.

This clonotype was seen repeatedly, ten times or more. The chain carries TRBV6-5 and TRBJ1-1, with 7 bases identical to TRBD1. Germline trimming cut 11 bases from V and 4 bases from J; bases unmatched to any gene: 22. This CDR3 is 17 amino acids long. Germline values: CDR1 MNHEY, CDR2 SVGAGI. The CDR3 bases are TGTGCCTCACGGCGACAGGGATCGTTATTCGCAGGCACTGAAGCTTTCTTT. This gives the protein CASRRQGSLFAGTEAFF.

V and J are TRBV27 and TRBJ1-2, with no clear D. Germline values: CDR1 MNHEY, CDR2 SMNVEV (reference sequence). The CDR3 spans 15 residues. The V and J ends lost 1 base and 0 bases respectively, with 9 bases between them. The CDR3 coding sequence is TGTGCCAGCAGTTTATATTCGGAAACTAACTATGGCTACACCTTC. It is translated as CASSLYSETNYGYTF.

The V gene is TRBV20-1, the J gene TRBJ2-7, with 10 bases that match TRBD2. Trimming removed 1 base from V and 4 bases from J; junction bases left unmatched: 10. CDR3 length: 16 amino acids. The V gene's germline CDR1 is DFQATT and CDR2 SNEGSKA (reference sequence). The CDR3 protein is CSARAIEAGGLYEQYF. CDR3 DNA: TGCAGTGCTAGAGCCATAGAAGCGGGAGGGCTATACGAGCAGTACTTC.

This clonotype was observed many times. The J gene is TRBJ2-2, the V gene TRBV6-2 or TRBV6-3, with D possibly TRBD2 on 6 matching bases. The CDR3 consists of 15 residues. The germline CDR1 and CDR2 sequences are MNHEY and SVGEGT. V lost 7 bases, J lost 1 base, and 13 bases lay in between. The CDR3 sequence is CASNENGGNTGELFF. In DNA, the CDR3 is TGTGCCAGCAACGAAAACGGGGGGAACACCGGGGAGCTGTTTTTT.

The chain uses TRBV7-8 and TRBJ2-7; D perhaps matches TRBD1 (6 bases). The CDR3 loop spans 16 amino acids. Between the trimmed V and J ends, which lost 1 base and 2 bases, there was a span of 15 bases. The germline gives CDR1 SGHVS, CDR2 FQNEAQ. The CDR3: CASSLGTDRPAYEQYF. The CDR3 DNA reads as TGTGCCAGCAGCTTAGGGACCGACAGGCCGGCCTACGAGCAGTACTTC.

The rearrangement uses TRBV6-1 and TRBJ2-5; D could derive from TRBD1 or TRBD2 (5 bases each). V was cut by 3 bases and J by 5 bases, with 7 bases left in between. CDR1 is MNHNS and CDR2 is SASEGT in the germline V gene. The CDR3 is made up of 12 amino acids. The chain's CDR3 is CASSDWGETQYF. The DNA of the CDR3 is TGTGCCAGCAGTGACTGGGGGGAGACCCAGTACTTC.

This clonotype was seen ten or more times. The V and J genes are TRBV7-9 and TRBJ1-1; 9 bases agree with TRBD1. The CDR3 is 15 residues long. Unmatched junction bases numbered 6, after V lost 4 bases and J lost 3 bases. The germline gives CDR1 SEHNR, CDR2 FQNEAQ (reference sequence). In DNA, the CDR3 is TGTGCCAGCAGCTCGCCCCGGACAGGGGACACTGAAGCTTTCTTT. Encoded protein: CASSSPRTGDTEAFF.

The rearrangement joins TRBV11-2 to TRBJ2-7; 11 bases are shared with TRBD2. V was clipped by 4 bases and J by 2 bases; unmatched bases: 7. There are 16 residues in the CDR3. Per germline, CDR1 SGHAT and CDR2 FQNNGV. The CDR3 sequence: CASSSFGTSGTYEQYF. The CDR3 DNA reads as TGTGCCAGCAGCTCTTTCGGGACTAGCGGAACCTACGAGCAGTACTTC.

In this sample, this clonotype turned up a few times. The chain has TRBV6-1 and TRBJ2-4; 8 nucleotides line up with TRBD1. Trimming removed 6 bases from V and 5 bases from J; junction bases left unmatched: 6. The CDR3 runs 14 residues. Germline V CDR1 and CDR2: MNHNS, SASEGT. DNA of the CDR3: TGTGCCAGCAGGCGACAGGGGTATCAAAACATTCAGTACTTC. This sequence encodes CASRRQGYQNIQYF.

The rearrangement uses TRBV9 and TRBJ2-5; no clear D gene. V was shortened by 1 base and J by 3 bases, with 16 bases between the two germline ends. This CDR3 contains 16 residues. Germline V CDR1 and CDR2: SGDLS, YYNGEE. The CDR3 nucleotides are TGTGCCAGCAGCGTAAGGCCTTCTACGGGCAAAGAGACCCAGTACTTC. It encodes CASSVRPSTGKETQYF.

In its sample, this clonotype was seen many times. The CDR3 DNA is TGCAGTGCTAGGGTAGCGGGGACTTCCTACGAGCAGTACTTC. Protein product: CSARVAGTSYEQYF. The J gene is TRBJ2-7, the V gene TRBV20-1; 8 bases match TRBD2. The CDR3 covers 14 residues. Germline V gene sequence: CDR1 DFQATT, CDR2 SNEGSKA (reference sequence). With 3 bases clipped from V and 1 base from J, the junction kept 5 bases outside the gene matches.

This chain's CDR3 is CASGDGWPEAFF. CDR3 sequence (DNA): TGTGCCAGCGGTGATGGTTGGCCTGAAGCTTTCTTT. This chain links TRBV12-3 or TRBV12-4 with TRBJ1-1; D is ambiguous. Trimming took 8 bases from V and 6 from J, leaving 13 bases between them. This CDR3 spans 12 amino acids.

This chain connects TRBV3-1 to TRBJ1-1; weak D call: TRBD1 (5 bases). V was pared by 1 base and J by 4 bases, with 7 bases between. This CDR3 spans 13 amino acids. Germline-derived CDR1 and CDR2 are LGHDT and YNNKEL (reference sequence). CDR3 region: CASSQAQGTEAFF. The CDR3 DNA follows: TGTGCCAGCAGCCAAGCGCAGGGCACTGAAGCTTTCTTT.

The chain recombines TRBV6-1 with TRBJ2-5, with D possibly called TRBD1 or TRBD2 (5 bases each). Trimming cost V 7 bases and J 3 bases, with 18 bases left between them. The germline CDR1 and CDR2 sequences are MNHNS and SASEGT. CDR3 length: 15 amino acids. CDR3 protein: CASNLPGRLEETQYF. CDR3 DNA sequence: TGTGCCAGCAATCTCCCGGGGCGCCTTGAAGAGACCCAGTACTTC.

This clonotype has ten or more counts. This chain links TRBV12-3 or TRBV12-4 with TRBJ2-5; 12 bases fit TRBD2. This CDR3 comprises 18 residues. V lost 6 bases to trimming and J lost 7 bases; unmatched junction nucleotides: 18. The DNA for the CDR3 is TGTGCCAGCAGCGTCATAAGGACTAGCGGGACCACCTTTTTGACCCAGTACTTC. Encoded protein: CASSVIRTSGTTFLTQYF.

In its sample, this clonotype was seen many times. The chain combines TRBV4-1 with TRBJ2-7; tentatively, D is TRBD2 (6 bases). The V gene's germline CDR1 is MGHRA and CDR2 YSYEKL. This CDR3 has 15 residues. V gave up 1 base and J gave up 5 bases, with 15 bases separating them. This chain's CDR3 is CASSQAYGSSDEQYF. In DNA form, the CDR3 reads TGCGCCAGCAGCCAAGCTTACGGGAGTTCTGACGAGCAGTACTTC.

This clonotype was seen ten or more times. The rearrangement joins TRBV29-1 to TRBJ1-1; 10 bases are a match to TRBD1. Per the germline V gene, CDR1 is SQVTM and CDR2 is ANQGSEA. The V gene end was trimmed by 1 base and the J gene end by 5 bases; junction bases not matched to a gene: 1. The CDR3 length is 13 residues. CDR3 DNA sequence: TGCAGCGTTGAAGGGACAGGGGGGACTGAAGCTTTCTTT. Protein: CSVEGTGGTEAFF.

This clonotype showed up just a few times. The J gene is TRBJ2-7, the V gene TRBV28, with D unclear. Per the germline V gene, CDR1 is MDHEN and CDR2 is SYDVKM. V was clipped by 5 bases and J by 3 bases, with 14 bases between them. CDR3 size: 14 residues. CDR3 DNA sequence: TGTGCCAGCAGTCCCCCGGGCGACATCTACGAGCAGTACTTC. Its protein is CASSPPGDIYEQYF.

This clonotype was recorded at least ten times. The V and J genes are TRBV30 and TRBJ1-1, with D possibly being TRBD1 (5 bases). This CDR3 spans 11 amino acids. The germline gives CDR1 GTSNPN, CDR2 SVGIG (reference sequence). V was cut by 5 bases and J by 10 bases, with 14 bases left in between. CDR3 sequence (DNA): TGTGCCTGGGGGGGGGGGAGGTCAGCTTTCTTT. It is translated as CAWGGGRSAFF.

The gene calls are TRBV13 and TRBJ2-7; D is perhaps TRBD1 or TRBD2 (6 bases each). Trimming pared 5 bases from V and 2 bases from J, leaving 16 bases between. Germline CDR1 is PRHDT and CDR2 is FYEKMQ (reference sequence). This CDR3 is built from 15 residues. The CDR3 sequence is CASSQGGFSTYEQYF. CDR3 nucleotides: TGTGCCAGCAGCCAAGGGGGGTTCTCTACCTACGAGCAGTACTTC. Full variable domain (rest looked up from reference TRBV13 and TRBJ2-7): AAGVIQSPRHLIKEKRETATLKCYPIPRHDTVYWYQQGPGQDPQFLISFYEKMQSDKGSIPDRFSAQQFSDYHSELNMSSLELGDSALYFCASSQGGFSTYEQYFGPGTRLTVT.

This clonotype has ten or more counts. The chain recombines TRBV29-1 with TRBJ1-2; D perhaps matches TRBD1 (5 bases). V lost 2 bases, J lost 8 bases, and 18 bases lay in between. Germline V gives CDR1 SQVTM, CDR2 ANQGSEA. The CDR3 runs to 14 residues. In nucleotides, the CDR3 is TGCAGCGTTGAACTCGAACACGGATGGGGCGGCTACACCTTC. Translated: CSVELEHGWGGYTF.